This is a list of T cell receptor beta chains from one sample in a study of beta chain features in type 1 diabetes. Sequencing was performed with immunoSEQ multiplex PCR; in TCRdb, only in-frame clones are kept and a portion is missing. The table includes fewer than 350,000 clones, about 20% detected once. The sample consisted of naive CD4+ T cells from blood. Receptors originate from a woman under 30 in good health. Each CDR3 is given without its conserved first and last residue. Fields, in order: V gene, CDR3 protein.

v_gene: TRBV5-1; CDR3aa: ASSLLGQGTYEQY
v_gene: TRBV29-1; CDR3aa: SAWTGGDTEAF
v_gene: TRBV9; CDR3aa: ASSVGMNTEAF
v_gene: TRBV5-1; CDR3aa: ASSLGQMNTEAF
v_gene: TRBV10-3; CDR3aa: AISAGRGMEETQY
v_gene: TRBV5-4; CDR3aa: ASSFGGQVRGEQF
v_gene: TRBV30; CDR3aa: AWTPRGGVYNEQF
v_gene: TRBV7-2; CDR3aa: ASSLRGPVADTQY
v_gene: TRBV14; CDR3aa: ASSQDVSDTQY
v_gene: TRBV6-5; CDR3aa: ASSYSSSGGFEQY
v_gene: TRBV4-3; CDR3aa: ASWTGQGVSNSYNEQF
v_gene: TRBV18; CDR3aa: ASSPSTAFRDTQY
v_gene: TRBV5-1; CDR3aa: ASSSEGTATSAEAF
v_gene: TRBV5-1; CDR3aa: ASSRSGTDLQITEAF
v_gene: TRBV4-2; CDR3aa: ASSQAPTGGGGYT
v_gene: TRBV14; CDR3aa: ASSQGLAGGLLVEQY